This TCR beta chain originates from a study of T cells in Graves' hyperthyroidism and ophthalmopathy. Regarding the study as a whole: Ophthalmopathy prediction by the model preceded onset by a median approximately six months. Researchers found most expanded thyroid clonotypes above 0.001 in blood as well.

The source material, RNA transcripts, was used to amplify TCR beta CDR3 regions. Carried out on the TCR CDR3, a first-round RT-PCR used the HTBI primer set. TCRdb redid the calling of the multiplex PCR reads with MiXCR, one entry per CDR3 protein. Here the sample spans some 770,000 distinct CDR3 sequences, around 17% being singletons. Approximately 10 ml of fresh peripheral blood supplied the PBMCs. A note on this clonotype: Its antigen is not known.

This receptor was taken from a young man with Graves' hyperthyroidism. Sequenced: blood.

The CDR3 DNA sequence: TGTGCCAGTACCCCCAGGGTTACCAATGAGCAGTTCTTC. Amino acids: CASTPRVTNEQFF. This chain uses TRBV7-8 with TRBJ2-1; possibly TRBD1 for D (5 bases). The CDR3 has 13 residues. Germline V gives CDR1 SGHVS, CDR2 FQNEAQ. With 9 bases removed from V and 6 bases from J, the gap between germline ends came to 15 bases.